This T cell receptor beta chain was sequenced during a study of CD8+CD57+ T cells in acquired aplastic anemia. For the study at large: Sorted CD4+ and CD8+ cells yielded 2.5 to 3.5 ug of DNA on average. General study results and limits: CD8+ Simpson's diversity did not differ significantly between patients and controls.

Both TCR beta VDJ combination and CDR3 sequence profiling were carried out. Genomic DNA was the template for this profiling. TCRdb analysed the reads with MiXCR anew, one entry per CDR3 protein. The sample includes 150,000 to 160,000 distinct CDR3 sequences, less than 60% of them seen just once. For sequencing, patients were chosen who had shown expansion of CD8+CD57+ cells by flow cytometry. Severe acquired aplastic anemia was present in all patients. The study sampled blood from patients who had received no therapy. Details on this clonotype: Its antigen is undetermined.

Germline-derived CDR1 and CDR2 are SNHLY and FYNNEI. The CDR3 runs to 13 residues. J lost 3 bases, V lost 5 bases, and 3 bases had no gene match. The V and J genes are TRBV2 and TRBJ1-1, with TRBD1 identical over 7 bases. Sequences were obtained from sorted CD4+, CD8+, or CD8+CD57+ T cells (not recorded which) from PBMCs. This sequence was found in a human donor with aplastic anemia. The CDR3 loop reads CASSSDRDTEAFF. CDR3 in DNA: TGTGCCAGCAGTTCCGACAGGGACACTGAAGCTTTCTTT.